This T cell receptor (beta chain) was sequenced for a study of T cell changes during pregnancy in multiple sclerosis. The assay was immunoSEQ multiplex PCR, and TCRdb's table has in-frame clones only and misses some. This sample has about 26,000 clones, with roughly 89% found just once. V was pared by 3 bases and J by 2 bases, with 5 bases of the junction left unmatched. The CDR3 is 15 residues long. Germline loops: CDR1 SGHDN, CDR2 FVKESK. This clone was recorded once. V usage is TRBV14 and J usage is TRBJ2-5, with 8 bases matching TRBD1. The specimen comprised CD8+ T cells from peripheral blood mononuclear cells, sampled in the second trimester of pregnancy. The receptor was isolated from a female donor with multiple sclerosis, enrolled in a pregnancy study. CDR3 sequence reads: CASSQDREGQETQYF. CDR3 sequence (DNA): TGTGCCAGCAGCCAGGACAGGGAAGGACAAGAGACCCAGTACTTC.